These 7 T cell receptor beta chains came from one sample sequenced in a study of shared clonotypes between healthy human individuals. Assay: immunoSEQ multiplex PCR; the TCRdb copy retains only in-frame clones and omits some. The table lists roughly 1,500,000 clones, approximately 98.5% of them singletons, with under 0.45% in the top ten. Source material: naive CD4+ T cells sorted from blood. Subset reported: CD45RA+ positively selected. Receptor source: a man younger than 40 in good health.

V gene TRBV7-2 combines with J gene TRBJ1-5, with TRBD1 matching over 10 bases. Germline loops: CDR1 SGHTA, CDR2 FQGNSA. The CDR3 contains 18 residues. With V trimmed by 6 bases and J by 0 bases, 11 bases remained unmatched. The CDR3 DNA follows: TGTGCCAGCAGTAATGGGACAGGGGCCCTTTATAGCAATCAGCCCCAGCATTTT. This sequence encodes CASSNGTGALYSNQPQHF. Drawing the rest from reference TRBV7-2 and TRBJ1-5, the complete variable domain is GAGVSQSPSNKVTEKGKDVELRCDPISGHTALYWYRQSLGQGLEFLIYFQGNSAPDKSGLPSDRFSAERTGGSVSTLTIQRTQQEDSAVYLCASSNGTGALYSNQPQHFGDGTRLSIL.

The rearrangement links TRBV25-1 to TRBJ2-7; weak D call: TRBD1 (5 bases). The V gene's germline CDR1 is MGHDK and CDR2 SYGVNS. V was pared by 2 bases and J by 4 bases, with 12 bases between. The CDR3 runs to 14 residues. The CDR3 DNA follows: TGTGCCAGCAGTGAACGGGCAGGGAATTACGAGCAGTACTTC. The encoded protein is CASSERAGNYEQYF.

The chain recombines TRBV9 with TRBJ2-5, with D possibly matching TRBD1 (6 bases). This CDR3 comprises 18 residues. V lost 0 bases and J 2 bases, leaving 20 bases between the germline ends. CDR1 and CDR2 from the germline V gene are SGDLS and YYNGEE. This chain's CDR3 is CASSVATPGHGAQETQYF. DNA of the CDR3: TGTGCCAGCAGCGTAGCTACCCCGGGACACGGAGCTCAAGAGACCCAGTACTTC.

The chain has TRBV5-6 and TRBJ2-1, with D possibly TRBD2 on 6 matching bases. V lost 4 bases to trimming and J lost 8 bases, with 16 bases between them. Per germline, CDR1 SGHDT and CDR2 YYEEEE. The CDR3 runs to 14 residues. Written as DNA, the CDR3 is TGTGCCAGCAGCCCGGTGGGCGGGGTGGATGAGCAGTTCTTC. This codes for CASSPVGGVDEQFF.

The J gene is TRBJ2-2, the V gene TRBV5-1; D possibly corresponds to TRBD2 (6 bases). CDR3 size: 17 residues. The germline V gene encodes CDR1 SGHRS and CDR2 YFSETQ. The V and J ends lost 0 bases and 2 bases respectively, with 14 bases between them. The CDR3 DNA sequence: TGCGCCAGCAGCTTGGGCGCGGGGACTTCAAACACCGGGGAGCTGTTTTTT. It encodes CASSLGAGTSNTGELFF.

The CDR3 reads CASSQYELGASSGANVLTF. The CDR3 DNA is TGTGCCAGCAGCCAATACGAGTTGGGGGCCAGCTCTGGGGCCAACGTCCTGACTTTC. The V call is TRBV4-2, the J call TRBJ2-6, with a weak D call TRBD1 (6 bases). Germline CDR1 and CDR2: LGHNA and YNFKEQ. V shed 2 bases and J shed 0 bases, with 17 bases lying between them. There are 19 residues in the CDR3.

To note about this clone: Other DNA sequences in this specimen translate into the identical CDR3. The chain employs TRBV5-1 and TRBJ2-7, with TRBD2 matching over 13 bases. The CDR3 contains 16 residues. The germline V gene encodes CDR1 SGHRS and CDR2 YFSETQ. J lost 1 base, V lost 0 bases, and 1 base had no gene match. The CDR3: CASSLGTSGRSYEQYF. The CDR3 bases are TGCGCCAGCAGCTTGGGGACTAGCGGGAGATCCTACGAGCAGTACTTC.